A selection of T cell receptor beta chains follows, all from one sample in a study of blood T cell repertoires in COVID-19. Libraries were prepared by immunoSEQ multiplex PCR; TCRdb keeps only in-frame clonotypes and omits some of them. The sample records about 210,000 clones, 80% being singletons. Input material: peripheral blood. The source is a man aged 55-75 years with acute or convalescent COVID-19. Each CDR3 is given with its conserved first and last residue. The order of the fields is clone size, V gene, J gene, D gene, CDR3 length, CDR3 protein, CDR3 DNA. D genes are given only for firm matches. Rows give clone size only sometimes, using once, few, many, or a class for an expanded clone.

size: .; V: TRBV5-1; J: TRBJ2-4; D: .; length: 15; CDR3: CASSTAGVAKNIQYF; DNA: TGCGCCAGCAGCACTGCTGGTGTAGCCAAAAACATTCAGTACTTC
size: .; V: TRBV29-1; J: TRBJ2-4; D: TRBD1; length: 12; CDR3: CSVSTGTGLRYF; DNA: TGCAGCGTTTCGACCGGGACAGGGCTTCGCTACTTC
size: .; V: TRBV5-1; J: TRBJ2-1; D: .; length: 13; CDR3: CASSFDTYNEQFF; DNA: TGCGCCAGCAGCTTCGACACCTACAATGAGCAGTTCTTC
size: .; V: TRBV28; J: TRBJ1-1; D: TRBD1; length: 13; CDR3: CASSDRGETEAFF; DNA: TGTGCCAGCAGCGACAGGGGTGAGACTGAAGCTTTCTTT
size: few; V: TRBV29-1; J: TRBJ2-3; D: TRBD1; length: 11; CDR3: CSGQGSDTQYF; DNA: TGCAGTGGACAGGGGTCGGATACGCAGTATTTT
size: few; V: TRBV19; J: TRBJ2-3; D: .; length: 18; CDR3: CASSQNSPSSSGTDTQYF; DNA: TGTGCCAGTAGCCAGAATTCCCCTTCTAGCTCCGGCACAGATACGCAGTATTTT
size: .; V: TRBV20-1; J: TRBJ1-2; D: .; length: 11; CDR3: CSVPEFGGYTF; DNA: TGCAGTGTCCCGGAGTTCGGTGGCTACACCTTC
size: .; V: TRBV20-1; J: TRBJ1-1; D: .; length: 13; CDR3: CSASRDMNTEAFF; DNA: TGCAGTGCTAGTAGAGACATGAACACTGAAGCTTTCTTT
size: .; V: TRBV19; J: TRBJ1-1; D: .; length: 12; CDR3: CASSIGGSEAFF; DNA: TGTGCCAGTAGTATCGGGGGTAGTGAAGCTTTCTTT
size: .; V: TRBV3-1/TRBV3-2; J: TRBJ2-3; D: .; length: 14; CDR3: CASSQREGADTQYF; DNA: TGTGCCAGCAGCCAAAGGGAAGGGGCAGATACGCAGTATTTT
size: .; V: TRBV13; J: TRBJ2-2; D: TRBD2; length: 18; CDR3: CASSFSSGRPTNTGELFF; DNA: TGTGCCAGCAGCTTCTCTAGCGGGAGGCCTACTAACACCGGGGAGCTGTTTTTT
size: once; V: TRBV19; J: TRBJ2-1; D: TRBD2; length: 15; CDR3: CASSIGTSGTNEQFF; DNA: TGTGCCAGTAGCATAGGGACTAGCGGGACCAATGAGCAGTTCTTC
size: .; V: TRBV6-2/TRBV6-3; J: TRBJ1-5; D: TRBD1; length: 16; CDR3: CASSQGQRVSNQPQHF; DNA: TGTGCCAGCAGCCAGGGACAGCGTGTAAGCAATCAGCCCCAGCATTTT
size: .; V: TRBV3-1/TRBV3-2; J: TRBJ2-5; D: .; length: 14; CDR3: CASSPAPGSETQYF; DNA: TGTGCCAGCAGCCCAGCCCCAGGATCGGAGACCCAGTACTTC